This entry is about one TCR beta chain. The sample originates from a study of T cell changes during pregnancy in multiple sclerosis. From germline, CDR1 is PRHDT and CDR2 FYEKMQ (reference sequence). There are 15 residues in the CDR3. Trimming left V 0 bases short and J 2 bases short, with 8 bases between. Profiled with immunoSEQ multiplex PCR; TCRdb holds only in-frame clones, not every one. The profile shows tens of thousands of clones, about 93% of them singletons. The rearrangement joins TRBV13 to TRBJ2-1, with TRBD1 as a possible D gene (5 bases). Sequenced material: CD4+ T cells from peripheral blood mononuclear cells, taken after pregnancy. This TCR came from a female donor in good health, enrolled as a control in a pregnancy study. Here the CDR3 reads CASSLGGATYNEQFF. The DNA of the CDR3 is TGTGCCAGCAGCTTAGGTGGGGCGACCTACAATGAGCAGTTCTTC.